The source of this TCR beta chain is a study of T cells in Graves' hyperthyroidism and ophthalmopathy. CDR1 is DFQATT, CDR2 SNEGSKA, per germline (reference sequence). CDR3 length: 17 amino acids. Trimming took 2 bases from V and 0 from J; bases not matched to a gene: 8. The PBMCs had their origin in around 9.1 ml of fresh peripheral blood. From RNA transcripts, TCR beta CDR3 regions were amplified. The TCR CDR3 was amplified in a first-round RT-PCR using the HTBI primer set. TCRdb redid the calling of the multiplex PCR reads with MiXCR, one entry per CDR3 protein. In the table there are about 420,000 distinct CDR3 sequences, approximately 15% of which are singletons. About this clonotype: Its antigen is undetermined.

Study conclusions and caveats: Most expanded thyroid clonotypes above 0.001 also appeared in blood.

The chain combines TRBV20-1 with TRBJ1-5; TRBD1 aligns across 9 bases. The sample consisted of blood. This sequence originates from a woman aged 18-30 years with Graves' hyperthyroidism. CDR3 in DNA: TGCAGTGCTAGAAAGGACAGGGGCCCGGATAGCAATCAGCCCCAGCATTTT. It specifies CSARKDRGPDSNQPQHF.